Below are 10 T cell receptor beta chains sequenced from a single sample in a study of T cell repertoires in cytomegalovirus infection (dated by TCRdb to the late 2010s). For these receptors, no antigen is known. Data came from an Illumina HiSeq 1500. TCRdb reprocessed the public reads (quality trimming at Q25 with fastp, clone calling with MiXCR) and kept in-frame beta chains. Here each entry gathers all rows of one CDR3 protein and keeps the most common genes and DNA. The sample includes 60,000 to 75,000 distinct CDR3 sequences, with approximately 22% observed a single time. The ten largest clones represent around 77% of the sample. Specimen: PBMCs, sequenced either directly or after in vitro stimulation (not recorded which). Source of these receptors: a human donor in good health (CMV status not recorded). Some clones in this sample may be carry-over from other donors' samples.

This clonotype was recorded many times. The chain carries TRBV7-2 and TRBJ1-1, with a possible D match to TRBD1 (6 bases). Per germline, CDR1 SGHTA and CDR2 FQGNSA. The CDR3 is made up of 16 amino acids. Trimming left V 5 bases short and J 4 bases short, with 20 bases between. The CDR3 sequence is CASSPGLGGQGTEAFF. CDR3 sequence (DNA): TGTGCCAGCAGCCCCGGTTTGGGGGGGCAGGGCACTGAAGCTTTCTTT.

The chain uses TRBV29-1 and TRBJ2-7, with 7 bases aligning to TRBD2. The germline gives CDR1 SQVTM, CDR2 ANQGSEA. V trimming: 1 base; J trimming: 5 bases; junction bases outside the gene matches: 17. The CDR3 sequence is 17 residues long. The CDR3 sequence: CSVEVGGGGGLMDEQYF. The CDR3 DNA follows: TGCAGCGTTGAAGTGGGGGGGGGGGGGGGGTTGATGGACGAGCAGTACTTC.

CDR3 sequence: CASRASGYEQYF. CDR3 nucleotide sequence: TGTGCCAGCAGGGCCTCCGGGTACGAGCAGTACTTC. This sequence joins TRBV2 and TRBJ2-7; D is unclear. V was trimmed by 6 bases and J by 4 bases, leaving 10 bases between them. This CDR3 contains 12 residues. The germline gives CDR1 SNHLY, CDR2 FYNNEI.

The chain links TRBV7-3 to TRBJ2-3; D gene uncertain. This CDR3 comprises 13 residues. The germline V and J ends were trimmed by 3 bases and 3 bases, with 7 bases remaining between them. Germline V CDR1 and CDR2: SGHTA, FQGTGA. In nucleotides, the CDR3 is TGTGCCAGCAGCTTCGGCAGTACAGATACGCAGTATTTT. This codes for CASSFGSTDTQYF.

This clonotype was seen more than once but under ten times. The chain joins TRBV6-2 or TRBV6-3 to TRBJ2-7; TRBD2 is a possible D gene (6 bases). Germline-derived CDR1 and CDR2 are MNHEY and SVGEGT. V was trimmed by 5 bases and J by 7 bases, leaving 12 bases between them. The CDR3 spans 12 residues. The CDR3 bases are TGTGCCAGCAGTAGGGACGGAGGGGAGCAGTACGTC. Protein product: CASSRDGGEQYV.

CDR3 sequence: CASRDTLNTEAFF. CDR3 DNA sequence: TGTGCCAGTAGGGACACGTTGAACACTGAAGCTTTCTTT. The V gene is TRBV19, the J gene TRBJ1-1, with a weak D call TRBD1 (5 bases). CDR1 is LNHDA, CDR2 SQIVND, per germline (reference sequence). The germline V and J ends were trimmed by 6 bases and 0 bases, with 8 bases remaining between them. This CDR3 is built from 13 residues.

As DNA, the CDR3 is TGTGCCAGCACAATAGCGGGAGGGCATGGTGAGCAGTTCTTC. Translated, it gives CASTIAGGHGEQFF. The chain uses TRBV7-2 and TRBJ2-1; 11 bases fit TRBD2. From germline, CDR1 is SGHTA and CDR2 FQGNSA. The CDR3 length is 14 residues. V gave up 7 bases and J gave up 9 bases; unmatched junction bases: 8.

This clonotype was detected only a few times. V is TRBV6-2 or TRBV6-3 and J is TRBJ2-1; TRBD2 aligns across 12 bases. Germline V gene lookup returns CDR1 MNHEY and CDR2 SVGEGT. The CDR3 extends over 15 amino acids. V gave up 8 bases and J gave up 6 bases; unmatched junction bases: 8. The DNA of the CDR3 is TGTGCCAGCGCCCTAGCGGGACTAGCGGGCAATGAGCAGTTCTTC. Its protein product is CASALAGLAGNEQFF.

This clonotype turned up a few times. V and J are TRBV7-9 and TRBJ2-3; 8 bases are a match to TRBD2. Per the germline V gene, CDR1 is SEHNR and CDR2 is FQNEAQ (reference sequence). The CDR3 sequence is 16 residues long. The ends lost 5 bases at V and 6 bases at J; junction bases unmatched: 13. Written as DNA, the CDR3 is TGTGCCAGCAGCCCCCGGGAGGGCCTGCATTTGGATACGCAGTATTTT. It is translated as CASSPREGLHLDTQYF.

The sample holds many counts of this clonotype. The V gene is TRBV7-3, the J gene TRBJ2-6, with 9 bases matching TRBD2. The CDR3 contains 18 residues. CDR1 is SGHTA, CDR2 FQGTGA, per germline. V shed 7 bases, J shed 1 base, and the junction held 11 bases outside the gene matches. In DNA form, the CDR3 reads TGTGCCAGCAAGATGGGCGGGAGGGTAATTTCTGGGGCCAACGTCCTGACTTTC. Its protein is CASKMGGRVISGANVLTF.